The subject of this entry is one TCR beta chain. At one of its ends the junction is not consistent with the germline gene, which may arise from a read error. This record comes from a study of T cell changes during pregnancy in multiple sclerosis. Assay: immunoSEQ multiplex PCR; the TCRdb copy retains only in-frame clones and omits some. Of over 50,000 clones listed, approximately 90% are singletons. CDR1 and CDR2 from the germline V gene are KGHSH and LQKENI. The CDR3 has 13 residues. The material was CD4+ T cells from peripheral blood mononuclear cells, obtained after pregnancy. The rearrangement joins TRBV18 to TRBJ2-7; D perhaps matches TRBD1 (6 bases). This receptor was obtained from a female donor with multiple sclerosis, enrolled in a pregnancy study. The CDR3 loop is CASSPQSGQRSDF. The CDR3 DNA is TGTGCCAGCTCACCACAAAGTGGACAGAGGAGCGACTTC.